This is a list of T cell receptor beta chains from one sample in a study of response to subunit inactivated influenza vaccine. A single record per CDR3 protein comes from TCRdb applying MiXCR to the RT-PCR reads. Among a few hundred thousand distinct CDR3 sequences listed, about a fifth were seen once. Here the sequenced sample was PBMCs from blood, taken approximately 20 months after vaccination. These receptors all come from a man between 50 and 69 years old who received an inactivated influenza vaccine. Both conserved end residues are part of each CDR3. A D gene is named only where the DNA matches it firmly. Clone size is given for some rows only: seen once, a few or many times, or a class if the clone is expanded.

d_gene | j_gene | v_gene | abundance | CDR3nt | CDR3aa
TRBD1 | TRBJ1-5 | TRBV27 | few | TGTGCCAGCAGTCCCACAGGGGGCTACAATCAGCCCCAGCATTTT | CASSPTGGYNQPQHF
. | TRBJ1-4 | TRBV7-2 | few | TGTGCCAGCAGCTTAGGTGGGCTGAGTAATGAAAAACTGTTTTTT | CASSLGGLSNEKLFF
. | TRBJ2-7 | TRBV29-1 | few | TGCAGCGTTGAAGGGGGCAATACCTACGAGCAGTACTTC | CSVEGGNTYEQYF
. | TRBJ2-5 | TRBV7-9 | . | TGTGCCAGCAGCTCCTCGGAAGAGACCCAGTACTTC | CASSSSEETQYF
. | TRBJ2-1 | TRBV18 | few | TGTGCCAGCTCACCACCGGCACGGCTTGGTGAGCAGTTCTTC | CASSPPARLGEQFF
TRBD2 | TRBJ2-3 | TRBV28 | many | TGTGCCAGCAGCCCAAGGGTACTAGCGGGAGGAAGCACAGATACGCAGTATTTT | CASSPRVLAGGSTDTQYF
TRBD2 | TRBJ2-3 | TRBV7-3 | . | TGTGCCAGCAGCCAAGGAGGGACTAGCGATACGCAGTATTTT | CASSQGGTSDTQYF
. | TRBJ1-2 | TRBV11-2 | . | TGTGCCAGCAGTCCCCGTTGGGGGCCCGTTATCGCTGGCTACACCTTC | CASSPRWGPVIAGYTF
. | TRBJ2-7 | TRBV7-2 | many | TGTGCCAGCAGCTTTACGGACACTACCGGCGAGCAGTACTTC | CASSFTDTTGEQYF
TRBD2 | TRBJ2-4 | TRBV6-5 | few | TGTGCCAGCAGTTACTCGCTAGCGGGGGGCGAAAACATTCAGTACTTC | CASSYSLAGGENIQYF
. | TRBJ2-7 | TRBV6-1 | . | TGTGCCAGCAGTGCCCGGGACTTATCCTACGAGCAGTACTTC | CASSARDLSYEQYF